This TCR beta chain stems from a study of regulatory T cells in long-lasting Graves disease. Study-level points and caveats: Public clonotype sharing was higher in persistent than newly diagnosed patients.

With respect to this clonotype: No antigen is known for it.

V was shortened by 8 bases and J by 5 bases, with 12 bases between the two germline ends. The CDR3 is made up of 12 amino acids. Per germline, CDR1 MNHEY and CDR2 SVGEGT. In building TCR beta libraries, iRepertoire HTBI primers were used together with Arm-PCR of CDR3 regions. Each CDR3 protein is one row after TCRdb ran MiXCR on the multiplex PCR reads. The sample consists of around 480,000 distinct CDR3 sequences, approximately 16% of them appearing once. Documented time point: newly diagnosed GD, antithyroid drugs for less than 3 months. PBMC-extracted RNA yielded the TCR library. These data were also filed under a second study, of T cells in Graves' hyperthyroidism and ophthalmopathy. Per that paper: HTBI primers were employed in a first-round RT-PCR of the TCR CDR3.

The input for sequencing was peripheral blood mononuclear cells (PBMCs), taken at new diagnosis, from a patient treated with antithyroid drugs. The chain employs TRBV6-2 or TRBV6-3 and TRBJ2-5; D is ambiguous. This receptor was taken from a woman aged 40-65 years with Graves disease. The DNA for the CDR3 is TGTGCCAGCCCCGAAATAGGGGAGACCCAGTACTTC. This translates into CASPEIGETQYF.